These 13 T cell receptor beta chains originate from one sample sequenced in a study of T-cell reconstitution after alpha-beta-depleted transplantation in children. The TCRbeta library incorporated unique molecular identifiers. Via MiXCR, TCRdb re-called the PCR reads, giving one row per CDR3 protein. The repertoire holds some 600,000 distinct CDR3 sequences, with roughly 17% as singletons. The starting material was PBMCs from the stem cell graft donor, obtained from the stem cell graft. The receptors shown here come from a human donor who donated a stem cell graft to a child with acute myeloid leukemia.

The V gene is TRBV3-1, the J gene TRBJ2-3; no reliable D call. Germline lookup yields CDR1 LGHDT and CDR2 YNNKEL (reference sequence). The CDR3 sequence is 12 residues long. V was shortened by 2 bases and J by 6 bases, with 6 bases between the two germline ends. The CDR3 bases are TGTGCCAGCAGCCAAAGAAGGGATACGCAGTATTTT. Protein: CASSQRRDTQYF.

The CDR3 reads CASSQWGGSYNEQFF. The CDR3 DNA sequence: TGTGCCAGCAGCCAGTGGGGCGGGAGCTACAATGAGCAGTTCTTC. The chain employs TRBV11-2 and TRBJ2-1; TRBD2 aligns across 7 bases. The length of the CDR3 is 15 residues. The germline gives CDR1 SGHAT, CDR2 FQNNGV. The ends lost 5 bases at V and 3 bases at J; junction bases unmatched: 7.

Only a few counts were recorded for this clonotype. This chain joins TRBV11-3 and TRBJ2-5; D might be TRBD2 (6 bases). Trimming cost V 4 bases and J 3 bases, with 21 bases left between them. The CDR3 has 17 residues. CDR1 SGHNT and CDR2 YENEEA come from the germline V gene. CDR3 nucleotide sequence: TGTGCCAGCAGCTCTCTCGCCCCTGACAGACTAGAAGAGACCCAGTACTTC. Amino acids: CASSSLAPDRLEETQYF.

The chain combines TRBV7-9 with TRBJ2-3; no clear D gene. The CDR3 covers 14 residues. The germline CDR1 and CDR2 sequences are SEHNR and FQNEAQ (reference sequence). Trimming removed 1 base at V and 1 base at J, with 6 bases between. The DNA for the CDR3 is TGTGCCAGCAGCTTAGGGATCGGCACAGATACGCAGTATTTT. This codes for CASSLGIGTDTQYF.

In this sample, this clonotype turned up a few times. The rearrangement joins TRBV7-9 to TRBJ2-3, with D maybe TRBD1 (5 bases). V lost 10 bases and J lost 1, with 21 bases in between. CDR1 and CDR2 from the germline V gene are SEHNR and FQNEAQ (reference sequence). CDR3 length equals 16 residues. CDR3 in amino acids: CAIPARGSLGTDTQYF. CDR3 nucleotide sequence: TGTGCCATCCCGGCTAGGGGAAGTTTGGGCACAGATACGCAGTATTTT.

This clonotype was counted between two and nine times. The chain employs TRBV29-1 and TRBJ2-3, with D possibly TRBD1 on 6 matching bases. Germline V CDR1 and CDR2: SQVTM, ANQGSEA. With 7 bases removed from V and 4 bases from J, the gap between germline ends came to 15 bases. This CDR3 region has 13 residues. CDR3 bases: TGCAGCGCAGGAAAACAGGGATCAGATACGCAGTATTTT. Its translation: CSAGKQGSDTQYF.

This clonotype was recorded a few times. The gene calls are TRBV4-3 and TRBJ2-5; 10 nucleotides match TRBD2. This CDR3 region has 16 residues. J lost 2 bases, V lost 0 bases, and 3 bases had no gene match. CDR1 is LGHNA and CDR2 is YSLEER in the germline V gene. The CDR3: CASSQDPAGGQETQYF. The CDR3, as DNA: TGCGCCAGCAGCCAAGATCCAGCGGGGGGGCAAGAGACCCAGTACTTC.

This clonotype was seen only a few times. V usage is TRBV7-2 and J usage is TRBJ2-1; a possible D gene is TRBD1 (5 bases). This CDR3 comprises 15 residues. The V end lost 0 bases, the J end lost 4 bases, and 10 bases lay between the germline ends. Germline lookup yields CDR1 SGHTA and CDR2 FQGNSA. CDR3 loop: CASSLAPRDYNEQFF. The CDR3 coding sequence is TGTGCCAGCAGCTTAGCGCCCAGGGATTACAATGAGCAGTTCTTC. The full variable domain, in which reference TRBV7-2 and TRBJ2-1 provide the parts outside the CDR3, is GAGVSQSPSNKVTEKGKDVELRCDPISGHTALYWYRQSLGQGLEFLIYFQGNSAPDKSGLPSDRFSAERTGGSVSTLTIQRTQQEDSAVYLCASSLAPRDYNEQFFGPGTRLTVL.

The table lists this clonotype with a few counts. The CDR3 coding sequence is TGCGCCAGCAGCTTAGCTCCGACAGGTTTCGATACGCAGTATTTT. Its translation is CASSLAPTGFDTQYF. The gene calls are TRBV5-1 and TRBJ2-3, with D tentatively TRBD1 (6 bases). The V gene's germline CDR1 is SGHRS and CDR2 YFSETQ. CDR3 length: 15 amino acids. Trimming cost V 2 bases and J 6 bases, with 16 bases left between them.

The chain is built from TRBV7-2 and TRBJ2-3; 7 nucleotides line up with TRBD2. The CDR3 has 15 residues. Unmatched junction bases numbered 8, after V lost 5 bases and J lost 3 bases. Per germline, CDR1 SGHTA and CDR2 FQGNSA. In DNA, the CDR3 is TGTGCCAGCAGCCCGAATGGGGGGGGAACAGATACGCAGTATTTT. This gives the protein CASSPNGGGTDTQYF.

In its sample, this clonotype was seen many times. The genes are TRBV20-1 and TRBJ2-7, with D perhaps being TRBD1 or TRBD2 (5 bases each). Trimming took 6 bases from V and 2 from J, leaving 11 bases between them. CDR3 size: 12 residues. Germline V gene lookup returns CDR1 DFQATT and CDR2 SNEGSKA (reference sequence). CDR3 residues: CSAGDRPYEQYF. The DNA of the CDR3 is TGCAGTGCGGGGGACCGGCCCTACGAGCAGTACTTC.

This clonotype was counted many times. This sequence joins TRBV20-1 and TRBJ1-6; D perhaps matches TRBD1 (5 bases). CDR1 DFQATT and CDR2 SNEGSKA come from the germline V gene (reference sequence). V was pared by 5 bases and J by 0 bases, with 20 bases between. The CDR3 loop spans 18 amino acids. CDR3 in DNA: TGCAGTGCTCTTGACAGAATAAGAACGTACTCCTATAATTCACCCCTCCACTTT. Its translation is CSALDRIRTYSYNSPLHF.

This clonotype was seen repeatedly, ten times or more. The V gene is TRBV29-1, the J gene TRBJ2-7, with D hard to call. The CDR3 runs to 10 residues. Per the germline V gene, CDR1 is SQVTM and CDR2 is ANQGSEA. This CDR3 reads CTCVIRPPCV. In DNA form, the CDR3 reads TGCACCTGCGTTATCAGGCCTCCCTGCGTC.